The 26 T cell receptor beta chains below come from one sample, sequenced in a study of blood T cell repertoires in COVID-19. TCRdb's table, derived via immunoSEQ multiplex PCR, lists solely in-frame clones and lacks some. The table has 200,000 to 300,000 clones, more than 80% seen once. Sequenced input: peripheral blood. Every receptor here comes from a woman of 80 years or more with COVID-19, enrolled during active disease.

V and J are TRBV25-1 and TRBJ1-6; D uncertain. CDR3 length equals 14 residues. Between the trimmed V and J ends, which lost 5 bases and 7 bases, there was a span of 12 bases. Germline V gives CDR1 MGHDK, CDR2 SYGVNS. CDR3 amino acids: CASSPWTGNSPLHF. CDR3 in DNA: TGTGCCAGCAGTCCCTGGACTGGCAATTCACCCCTCCACTTT.

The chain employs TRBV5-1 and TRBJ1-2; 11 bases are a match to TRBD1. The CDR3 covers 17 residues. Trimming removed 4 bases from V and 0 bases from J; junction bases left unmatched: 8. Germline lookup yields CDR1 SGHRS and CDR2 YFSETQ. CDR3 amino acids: CASSHVDRGRTNYGYTF. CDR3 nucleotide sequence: TGCGCCAGCAGCCACGTGGACAGGGGGCGAACTAACTATGGCTACACCTTC.

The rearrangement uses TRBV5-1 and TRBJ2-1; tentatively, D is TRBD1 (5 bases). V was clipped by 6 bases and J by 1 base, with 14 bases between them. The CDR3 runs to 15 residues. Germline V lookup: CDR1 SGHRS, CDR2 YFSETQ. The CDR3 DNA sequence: TGCGCCAGCACCGATTCGACAGAGTCCTACAATGAGCAGTTCTTC. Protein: CASTDSTESYNEQFF.

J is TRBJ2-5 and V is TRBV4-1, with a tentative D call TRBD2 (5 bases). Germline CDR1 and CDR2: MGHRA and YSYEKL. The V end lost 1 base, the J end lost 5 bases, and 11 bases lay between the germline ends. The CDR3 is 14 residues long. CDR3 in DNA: TGCGCCAGCAGCCAAGTTAGCGTGGACGAGACCCAGTACTTC. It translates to CASSQVSVDETQYF.

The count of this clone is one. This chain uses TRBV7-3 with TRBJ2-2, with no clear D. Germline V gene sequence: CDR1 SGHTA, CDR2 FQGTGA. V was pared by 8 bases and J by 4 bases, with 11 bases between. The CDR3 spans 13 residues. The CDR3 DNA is TGTGCCAGCGCCACAATGATCACCGGGGAGCTGTTTTTT. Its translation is CASATMITGELFF.

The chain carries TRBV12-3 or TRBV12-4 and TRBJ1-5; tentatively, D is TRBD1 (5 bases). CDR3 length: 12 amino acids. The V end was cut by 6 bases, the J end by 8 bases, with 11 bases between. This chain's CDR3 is CASSRDLEPQHF. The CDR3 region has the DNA TGTGCCAGCAGCAGGGATTTGGAGCCCCAGCATTTT.

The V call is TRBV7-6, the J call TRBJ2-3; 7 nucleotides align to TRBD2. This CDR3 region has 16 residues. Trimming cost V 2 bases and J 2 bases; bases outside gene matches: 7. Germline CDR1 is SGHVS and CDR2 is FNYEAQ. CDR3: CASSLSSGPITDTQYF. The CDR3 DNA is TGTGCCAGCAGCTTAAGTAGCGGGCCGATCACAGATACGCAGTATTTT.

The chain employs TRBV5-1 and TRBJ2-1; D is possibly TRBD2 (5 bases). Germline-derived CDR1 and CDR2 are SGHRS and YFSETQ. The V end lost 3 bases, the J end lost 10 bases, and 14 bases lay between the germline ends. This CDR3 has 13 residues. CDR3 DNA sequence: TGCGCCAGCAGCTCCGGACTCGTTGGGGAGCAGTTCTTC. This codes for CASSSGLVGEQFF.

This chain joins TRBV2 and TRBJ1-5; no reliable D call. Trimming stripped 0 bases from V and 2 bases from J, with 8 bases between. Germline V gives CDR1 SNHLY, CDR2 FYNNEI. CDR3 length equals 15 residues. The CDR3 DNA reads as TGTGCCAGCAGTGAAGCGCTTCTAGGCAATCAGCCCCAGCATTTT. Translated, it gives CASSEALLGNQPQHF. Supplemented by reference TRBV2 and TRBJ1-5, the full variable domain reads EPEVTQTPSHQVTQMGQEVILRCVPISNHLYFYWYRQILGQKVEFLVSFYNNEISEKSEIFDDQFSVERPDGSNFTLKIRSTKLEDSAMYFCASSEALLGNQPQHFGDGTRLSIL.

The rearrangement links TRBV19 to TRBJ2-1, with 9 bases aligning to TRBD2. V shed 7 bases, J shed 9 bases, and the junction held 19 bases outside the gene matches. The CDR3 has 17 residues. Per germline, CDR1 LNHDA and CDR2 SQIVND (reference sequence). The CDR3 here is CASTTSSLAGWGGEQFF. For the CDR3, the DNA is TGTGCCAGTACCACCTCTAGCCTAGCGGGATGGGGAGGTGAGCAGTTCTTC.

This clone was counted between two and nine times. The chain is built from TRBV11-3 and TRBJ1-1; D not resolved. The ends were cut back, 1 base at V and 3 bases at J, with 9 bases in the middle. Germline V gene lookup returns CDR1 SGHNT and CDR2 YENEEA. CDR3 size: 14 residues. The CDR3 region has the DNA TGTGCCAGCAGCTTAGGCGGCAAGTACACTGAAGCTTTCTTT. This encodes CASSLGGKYTEAFF.

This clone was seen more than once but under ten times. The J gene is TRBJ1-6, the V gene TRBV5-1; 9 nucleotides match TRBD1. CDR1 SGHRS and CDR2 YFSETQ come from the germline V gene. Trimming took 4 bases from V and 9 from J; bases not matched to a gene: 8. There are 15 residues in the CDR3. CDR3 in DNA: TGCGCCAGCAGCCTGAGGGACAGGGAAGGTTCACCCCTCCACTTT. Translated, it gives CASSLRDREGSPLHF.

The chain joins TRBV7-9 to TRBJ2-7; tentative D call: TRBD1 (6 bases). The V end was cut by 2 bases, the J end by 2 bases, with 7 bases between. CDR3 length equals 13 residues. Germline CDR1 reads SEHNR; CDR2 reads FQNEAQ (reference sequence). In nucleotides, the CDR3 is TGTGCCAGCAGCTTATCAGGGGCCTACGAGCAGTACTTC. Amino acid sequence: CASSLSGAYEQYF.

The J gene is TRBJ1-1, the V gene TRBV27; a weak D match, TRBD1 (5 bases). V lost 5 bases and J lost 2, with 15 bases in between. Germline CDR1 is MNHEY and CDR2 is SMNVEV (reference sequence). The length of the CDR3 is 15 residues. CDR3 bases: TGTGCCAGCAGTCCCCTCGGGGGAAAAAACACTGAAGCTTTCTTT. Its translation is CASSPLGGKNTEAFF.

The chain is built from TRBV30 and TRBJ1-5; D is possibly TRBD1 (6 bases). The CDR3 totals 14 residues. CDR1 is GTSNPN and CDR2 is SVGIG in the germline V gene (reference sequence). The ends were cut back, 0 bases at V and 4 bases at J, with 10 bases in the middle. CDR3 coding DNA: TGTGCCTGGAGTGTACTGGGGGCGAATCAGCCCCAGCATTTT. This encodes CAWSVLGANQPQHF.

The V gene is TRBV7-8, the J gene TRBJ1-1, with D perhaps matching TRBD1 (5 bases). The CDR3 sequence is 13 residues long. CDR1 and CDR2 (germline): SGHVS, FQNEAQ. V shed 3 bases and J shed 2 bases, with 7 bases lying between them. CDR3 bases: TGTGCCAGCAGCTTGACAGTTAACACTGAAGCTTTCTTT. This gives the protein CASSLTVNTEAFF.

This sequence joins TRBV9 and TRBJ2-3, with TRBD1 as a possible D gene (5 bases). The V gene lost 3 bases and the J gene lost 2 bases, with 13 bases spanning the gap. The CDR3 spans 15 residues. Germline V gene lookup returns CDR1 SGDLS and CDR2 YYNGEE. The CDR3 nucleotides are TGTGCCAGCAGCGCGGCAGGGTTAGCCACAGATACGCAGTATTTT. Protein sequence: CASSAAGLATDTQYF.

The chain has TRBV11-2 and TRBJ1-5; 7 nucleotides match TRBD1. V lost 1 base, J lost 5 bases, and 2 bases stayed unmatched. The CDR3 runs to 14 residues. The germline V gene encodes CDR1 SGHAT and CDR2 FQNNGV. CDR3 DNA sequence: TGTGCCAGCAGCTTAGGAGGGGGCTATCAGCCCCAGCATTTT. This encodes CASSLGGGYQPQHF.

The chain's CDR3 is CASSDWTGTNQPQHF. DNA for the CDR3: TGTGCCAGCAGTGATTGGACAGGAACCAATCAGCCCCAGCATTTT. This chain joins TRBV2 and TRBJ1-5, with TRBD1 matching over 7 bases. CDR1 and CDR2 from the germline V gene are SNHLY and FYNNEI. V lost 3 bases to trimming and J lost 3 bases; unmatched junction nucleotides: 5. The CDR3 loop spans 15 amino acids.

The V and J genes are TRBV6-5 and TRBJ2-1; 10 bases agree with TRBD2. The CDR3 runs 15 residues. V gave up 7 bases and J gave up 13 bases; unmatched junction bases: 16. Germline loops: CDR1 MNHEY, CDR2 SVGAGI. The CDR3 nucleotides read TGTGCCAGCAAACCAACTAGCGGGGTGGTGGGGGACCAGTTCTTC. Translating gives CASKPTSGVVGDQFF.

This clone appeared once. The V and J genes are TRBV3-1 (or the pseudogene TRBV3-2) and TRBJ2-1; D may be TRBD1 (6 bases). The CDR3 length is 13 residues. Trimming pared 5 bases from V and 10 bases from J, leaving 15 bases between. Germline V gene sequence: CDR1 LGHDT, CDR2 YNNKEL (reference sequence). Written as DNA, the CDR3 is TGTGCCAGCAGCTATATTCAGGGGAACGAGCAGTTCTTC. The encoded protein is CASSYIQGNEQFF.

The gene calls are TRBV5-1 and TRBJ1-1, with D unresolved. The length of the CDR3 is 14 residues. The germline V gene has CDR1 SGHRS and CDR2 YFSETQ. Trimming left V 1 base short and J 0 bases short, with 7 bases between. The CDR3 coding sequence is TGCGCCAGCAGCTTGTTTCAAATGAACACTGAAGCTTTCTTT. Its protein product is CASSLFQMNTEAFF.

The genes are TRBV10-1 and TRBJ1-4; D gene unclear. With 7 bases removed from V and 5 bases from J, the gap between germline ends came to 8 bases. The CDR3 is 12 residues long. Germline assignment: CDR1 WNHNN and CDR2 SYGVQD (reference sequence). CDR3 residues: CASTTGNEKLFF. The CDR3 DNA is TGCGCCAGCACCACGGGGAATGAAAAACTGTTTTTT.

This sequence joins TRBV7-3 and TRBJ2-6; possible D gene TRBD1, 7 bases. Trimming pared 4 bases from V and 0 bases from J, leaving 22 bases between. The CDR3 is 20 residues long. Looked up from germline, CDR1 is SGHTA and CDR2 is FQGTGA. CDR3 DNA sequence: TGTGCCAGCAGCTCGTCACGCGGGGACAGATCCCGCTCTGGGGCCAACGTCCTGACTTTC. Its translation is CASSSSRGDRSRSGANVLTF.

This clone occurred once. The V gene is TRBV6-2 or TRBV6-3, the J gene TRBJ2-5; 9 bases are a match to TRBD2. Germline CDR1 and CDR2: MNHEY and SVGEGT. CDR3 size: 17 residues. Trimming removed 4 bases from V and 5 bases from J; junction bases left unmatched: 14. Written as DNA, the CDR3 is TGTGCCAGCAGTTGGCGGCTAGCGGGGAGGAGAGGCGAGACCCAGTACTTC. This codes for CASSWRLAGRRGETQYF.

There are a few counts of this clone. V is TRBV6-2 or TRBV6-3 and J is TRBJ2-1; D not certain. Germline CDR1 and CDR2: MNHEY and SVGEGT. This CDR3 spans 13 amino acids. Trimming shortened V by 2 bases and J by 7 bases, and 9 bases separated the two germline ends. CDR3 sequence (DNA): TGTGCCAGCAGTTACAATGGCCCAAATGAGCAGTTCTTC. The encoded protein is CASSYNGPNEQFF.